This TCR beta chain comes out of a study of T-cell memory formation after mild COVID-19. Points from the study as a whole: Pre-infection memory showed some responding clones, and this suggested that cross-reactive memory joined. Clones contracting day 15 to 85 were balanced CD4/CD8; later expanders leaned CD4+. CD4+ contracting clones were mainly CM and EM; CD8+ ones, EMRA.

TCRdb processed the 5' RACE reads anew with MiXCR; each CDR3 protein has one entry. The data contain a few hundred thousand distinct CDR3 sequences, 20% to 25% of them singletons. In this sample, this clonotype turned up a few times. Its antigen is undetermined. Trimming cost V 2 bases and J 0 bases, with 8 bases left between them. The CDR3 sequence is 14 residues long. Germline V gene lookup returns CDR1 SGHRS and CDR2 YFSETQ. The sequence came from a man younger than 35 who had mild COVID-19 (a few samples of this study predate the infection). Cell type and time point are not known. The rearrangement links TRBV5-1 to TRBJ1-1; possibly TRBD1 for D (5 bases). The sample consisted of PBMCs or a T cell subset sorted from them (not recorded which). CDR3 sequence (DNA): TGCGCCAGCAGCTTTCAGGGCATGAACACTGAAGCTTTCTTT. Residues: CASSFQGMNTEAFF.